This is a list of T cell receptor beta chains from one sample in a study of blood T cell repertoires in COVID-19. Repertoires were generated with immunoSEQ multiplex PCR, while TCRdb's copy carries only in-frame clones and drops some. The table lists about 200,000 clones, around four fifths of them singletons. The specimen was PBMCs or T cells enriched from blood (not recorded which). The receptors here all came from a man aged 40-50 years who had recovered from COVID-19. The CDR3 runs from the conserved cysteine through the conserved F or W. Fields, in order: J gene, V gene, D gene, clone size, CDR3 DNA, CDR3 protein. The D gene is left open where the match is weak. Expanded clones get a size class; other rows say once, few or many, or leave the size out.

>TRBJ1-1|TRBV2|NA|NA
TGTGCCAGCAGTAAGACAGATGAAGCTTTCTTT
CASSKTDEAFF
>TRBJ1-2|TRBV9|TRBD1|medium-sized
TGTGCCAGCACTGGGGACAGCGCTAACTATGGCTACACCTTC
CASTGDSANYGYTF
>TRBJ1-5|TRBV28|NA|NA
TGTGCCAGCAGATCTACCTATAGCAATCAGCCCCAGCATTTT
CASRSTYSNQPQHF
>TRBJ1-5|TRBV28|TRBD1|NA
TGTGCCAGCAGTTTACTACAGACAGGGGTCCAGCCCCAGCATTTT
CASSLLQTGVQPQHF
>TRBJ1-2|TRBV5-8|TRBD1|NA
TGTGCCAGCAGCTTTGAACAGGGGATCGGGGGCTACACCTTC
CASSFEQGIGGYTF
>TRBJ1-3|TRBV30|NA|NA
TGTGCCTGGAGTGCCCCTCCTTCTGGAAACACCATATATTTT
CAWSAPPSGNTIYF
>TRBJ1-4|TRBV18|TRBD1|NA
TGTGCCAGCTCAATGGACAGGAATGAAAAACTGTTTTTT
CASSMDRNEKLFF
>TRBJ2-1|TRBV7-9|TRBD2|NA
TGTGCCAGCAGCTCTCGAGCGGGGGGGCCTCAGAATGAGCAGTTCTTC
CASSSRAGGPQNEQFF
>TRBJ2-2|TRBV7-8|TRBD2|NA
TGTGCCAGCAGCCCCAGCGGGAGGAGCACCGGGGAGCTGTTTTTT
CASSPSGRSTGELFF
>TRBJ1-4|TRBV7-7|TRBD1|NA
TGTGCCAGCAGCCTATCCGGGACAGGGGTTGAAAAACTGTTTTTT
CASSLSGTGVEKLFF
>TRBJ2-2|TRBV19|NA|NA
TGTGCCAGTAGTACCCTCGCGGGGAACACCGGGGAGCTGTTTTTT
CASSTLAGNTGELFF
>TRBJ2-6|TRBV7-9|NA|NA
TGTGCCAGCAGCACTGGGTCGACAGCGCTTTCCGGCGTCCTGACTTTC
CASSTGSTALSGVLTF
>TRBJ1-2|TRBV7-9|TRBD1|NA
TGTGCCAGCAGCTTCTCAGGGGGTGGCTACACCTTC
CASSFSGGGYTF
>TRBJ1-3|TRBV9|NA|NA
TGTGCCAGCAGCTTTACGCAGGGTGGACCCTCTGGAAACACCATATATTTT
CASSFTQGGPSGNTIYF
>TRBJ2-3|TRBV2|TRBD2|once
TGTGCCAGCAGTGGAGGACTAGCGGGGGGTGAAGATACGCAGTATTTT
CASSGGLAGGEDTQYF
>TRBJ1-2|TRBV1|NA|NA
TGCACCAGCAGCCTAAACCGACAGGGGCGCGACTATGGCTACACCTTC
CTSSLNRQGRDYGYTF
>TRBJ1-5|TRBV7-3|NA|NA
TGTGCCAGCAGCTTAGGCGGCGATCAGCCCCAGCATTTT
CASSLGGDQPQHF
>TRBJ2-5|TRBV7-2|NA|NA
TGTGCCAGCAGCTTAGATACTAGTCGGGGGGAGACCCAGTACTTC
CASSLDTSRGETQYF
>TRBJ2-3|TRBV7-2|TRBD1|NA
TGTGCCAGCAGCCTGAACAGGGGAGATACGCAGTATTTT
CASSLNRGDTQYF
>TRBJ1-4|TRBV19|TRBD1|NA
TGTGCCAGTAGACGAGGGGGCTTGGAGGAAAAACTGTTTTTT
CASRRGGLEEKLFF
>TRBJ1-2|TRBV7-2|TRBD1|NA
TGTGCCAGCAGCACCCCCGGGACAGGGGGTCGTGGCTACACCTTC
CASSTPGTGGRGYTF
>TRBJ2-3|TRBV5-1|NA|NA
TGCGCCAGCAGCTTGACGAGGGTTGGGGTCTCGGATACGCAGTATTTT
CASSLTRVGVSDTQYF
>TRBJ2-7|TRBV28|NA|NA
TGTGCCAGCACTCAGGGCGCCTACGAGCAGTACTTC
CASTQGAYEQYF
>TRBJ1-1|TRBV5-1|TRBD1|NA
TGCGCCAGCAGCCCGTGGGACAGATTGAACACTGAAGCTTTCTTT
CASSPWDRLNTEAFF
>TRBJ2-7|TRBV3-1/TRBV3-2|TRBD2|NA
TGTGCCAGCAGCCCTTGGACTAGCGGGAGAGTCGAGCAGTACTTC
CASSPWTSGRVEQYF
>TRBJ1-6|TRBV15|NA|once
TGTGCCACCAGCAGAGAGTCAGGGTCGTCCCTCCACTTT
CATSRESGSSLHF
>TRBJ1-4|TRBV4-3|NA|NA
TGCGCCAGCAGCCAAGATCTCCCACGACACAGGGTTAATGAAAAACTGTTTTTT
CASSQDLPRHRVNEKLFF
>TRBJ1-1|TRBV18|NA|NA
TGTGCCAGCTCACCAAAACAGGTCCGGCTCACTGAAGCTTTCTTT
CASSPKQVRLTEAFF
>TRBJ1-2|TRBV19|NA|NA
TGTGCCAGTACCATTTTCTATGGCTACACCTTC
CASTIFYGYTF
>TRBJ1-4|TRBV5-1|NA|NA
NA
CASSLGDFRGYEKLFF
>TRBJ2-3|TRBV28|NA|NA
TGTGCCAGCAGTTTATGGGCACTGGGGAGGACAGATACGCAGTATTTT
CASSLWALGRTDTQYF
>TRBJ1-2|TRBV6-4|NA|NA
TGTGCCAGCAGTGACCATGGGGGGATTGATGGCTACACCTTC
CASSDHGGIDGYTF
>TRBJ1-3|TRBV3-1/TRBV3-2|NA|NA
TGTGCCAGCAGCCAGACAGGAAACACCATATATTTT
CASSQTGNTIYF
>TRBJ2-1|TRBV7-3|TRBD1|NA
TGTGCCAGCAGCTTCACGACAGGGGTAGGGGAGCAGTTCTTC
CASSFTTGVGEQFF
>TRBJ2-1|TRBV5-1|NA|NA
TGCGCCAGCAGCACCCTCTGGGGGGCTAGCGGAGACAATGAGCAGTTCTTC
CASSTLWGASGDNEQFF
>TRBJ1-6|TRBV3-1/TRBV3-2|NA|NA
TGTGCCAGCAGCTTCAGGACGGAGGGAAATTCACCCCTCCACTTT
CASSFRTEGNSPLHF
>TRBJ2-7|TRBV7-8|NA|NA
TGTGCCAGCAGCCAAAGGGGGACGAACGAGCAGTACTTC
CASSQRGTNEQYF
>TRBJ2-2|TRBV6-1|NA|NA
TGTGCCAGCAGTGATAATACGGCCGGGGAGCTGTTTTTT
CASSDNTAGELFF
>TRBJ1-1|TRBV5-1|NA|NA
TGCGCCAGCAGTTCCGAACCCAGGTACCTGAACACTGAAGCTTTCTTT
CASSSEPRYLNTEAFF
>TRBJ2-7|TRBV10-3|TRBD2|once
TGTGCCATCAGTGGACGAGCGGGGCAGACAACACCCTACGAGCAGTACTTC
CAISGRAGQTTPYEQYF